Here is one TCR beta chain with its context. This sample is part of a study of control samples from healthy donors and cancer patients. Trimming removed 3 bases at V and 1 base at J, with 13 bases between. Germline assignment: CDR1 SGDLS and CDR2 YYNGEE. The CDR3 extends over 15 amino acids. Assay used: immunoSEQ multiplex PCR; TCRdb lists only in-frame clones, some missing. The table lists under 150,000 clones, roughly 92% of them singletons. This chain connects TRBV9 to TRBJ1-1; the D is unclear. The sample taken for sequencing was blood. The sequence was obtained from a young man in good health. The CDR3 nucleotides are TGTGCCAGCAGCGCACACGTAGTTCCGAACACTGAAGCTTTCTTT. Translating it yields CASSAHVVPNTEAFF.